This T cell receptor beta chain was sequenced for a study of early T cells in non-severe SARS-CoV-2 infection. TCRdb reanalysed the 5' RACE reads using MiXCR and keeps one entry per CDR3 protein. The sample lists some 34,000 distinct CDR3 sequences; about 9.3% were seen once. The origin of this receptor is an adult who was a healthcare worker with PCR-confirmed SARS-CoV-2 infection or an uninfected control (not recorded which). The sample comprised whole blood.

CDR3: CASSRDRALNQPQHF. As DNA, the CDR3 is TGTGCCAGCAGCAGAGACAGGGCACTTAATCAGCCCCAGCATTTT. The genes are TRBV7-2 and TRBJ1-5; 7 nucleotides align to TRBD1. Unmatched junction bases numbered 8, after V lost 5 bases and J lost 4 bases. Germline V gene sequence: CDR1 SGHTA, CDR2 FQGNSA. The CDR3 covers 15 residues.